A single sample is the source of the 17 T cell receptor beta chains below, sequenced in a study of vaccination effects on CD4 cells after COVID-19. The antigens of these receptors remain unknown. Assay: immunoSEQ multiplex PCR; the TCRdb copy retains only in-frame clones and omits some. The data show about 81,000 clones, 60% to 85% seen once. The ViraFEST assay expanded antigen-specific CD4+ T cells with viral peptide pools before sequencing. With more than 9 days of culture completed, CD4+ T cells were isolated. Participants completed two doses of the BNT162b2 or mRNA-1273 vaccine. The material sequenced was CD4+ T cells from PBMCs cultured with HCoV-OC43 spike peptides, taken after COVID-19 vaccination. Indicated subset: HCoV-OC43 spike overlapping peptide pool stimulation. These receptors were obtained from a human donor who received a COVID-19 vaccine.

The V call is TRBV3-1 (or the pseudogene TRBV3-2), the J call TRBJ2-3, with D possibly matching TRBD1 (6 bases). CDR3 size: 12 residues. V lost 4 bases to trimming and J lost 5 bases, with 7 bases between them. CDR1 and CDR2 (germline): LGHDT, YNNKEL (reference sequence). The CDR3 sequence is CASSLGGDTQYF. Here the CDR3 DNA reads TGTGCCAGCAGCCTAGGGGGAGATACGCAGTATTTT.

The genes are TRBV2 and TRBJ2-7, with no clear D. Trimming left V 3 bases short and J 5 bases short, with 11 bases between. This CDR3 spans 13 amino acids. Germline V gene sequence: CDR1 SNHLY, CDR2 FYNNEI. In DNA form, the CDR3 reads TGTGCCAGCAGTGAGGGAACCATGGACGAGCAGTACGTC. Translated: CASSEGTMDEQYV.

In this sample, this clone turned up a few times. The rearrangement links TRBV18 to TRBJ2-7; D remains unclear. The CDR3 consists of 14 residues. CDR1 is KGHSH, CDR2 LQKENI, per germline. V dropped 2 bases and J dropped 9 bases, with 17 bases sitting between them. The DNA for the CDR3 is TGTGCCAGCTCACCATCCCAGACCGAAGTCGTGCAGTACGTC. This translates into CASSPSQTEVVQYV.

The CDR3 coding sequence is TGCGCCAGCAGCCAAGACCAAGTCAGGACGCAGTATTTT. It codes for CASSQDQVRTQYF. The V gene is TRBV4-3, the J gene TRBJ2-3; no clear D. This CDR3 comprises 13 residues. The germline V gene has CDR1 LGHNA and CDR2 YSLEER. Trimming removed 0 bases from V and 9 bases from J, with 10 bases in between.

CDR3 protein: CATSLAGPNQPQHF. The CDR3 DNA reads TGTGCCACCAGTCTGGCAGGGCCTAATCAGCCCCAGCATTTT. The genes are TRBV24-1 and TRBJ1-5, with D perhaps matching TRBD1 (5 bases). The CDR3 has 14 residues. Germline V gene lookup returns CDR1 KGHDR and CDR2 SFDVKD. Trimming removed 6 bases from V and 4 bases from J, with 12 bases in between.

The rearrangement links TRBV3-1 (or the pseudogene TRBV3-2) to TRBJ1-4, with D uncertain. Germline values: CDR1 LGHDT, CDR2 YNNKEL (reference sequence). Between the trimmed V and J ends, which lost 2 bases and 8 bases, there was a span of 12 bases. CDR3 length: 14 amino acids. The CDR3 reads CASSQRVGREKLFF. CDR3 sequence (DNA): TGTGCCAGCAGCCAACGGGTAGGTCGGGAAAAACTGTTTTTT.

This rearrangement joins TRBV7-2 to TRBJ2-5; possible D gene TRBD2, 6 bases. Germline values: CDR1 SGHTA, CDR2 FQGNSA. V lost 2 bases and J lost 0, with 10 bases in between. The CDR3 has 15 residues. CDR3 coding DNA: TGTGCCAGCAGCTTACCCCGGGGGTACCAAGAGACCCAGTACTTC. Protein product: CASSLPRGYQETQYF.

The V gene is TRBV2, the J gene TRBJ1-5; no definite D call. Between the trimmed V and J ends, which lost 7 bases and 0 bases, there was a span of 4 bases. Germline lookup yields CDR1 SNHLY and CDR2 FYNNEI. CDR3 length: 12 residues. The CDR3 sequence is CASKYSNQPQHF. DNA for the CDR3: TGTGCCAGCAAGTATAGCAATCAGCCCCAGCATTTT.

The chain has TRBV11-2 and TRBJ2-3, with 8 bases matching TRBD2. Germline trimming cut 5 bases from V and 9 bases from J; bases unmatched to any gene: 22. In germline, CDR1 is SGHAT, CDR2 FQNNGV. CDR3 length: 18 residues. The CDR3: CASSRLDKSGGRQGTQYF. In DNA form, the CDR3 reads TGTGCCAGCAGCCGACTAGATAAGAGCGGGGGACGCCAGGGGACGCAGTATTTT.

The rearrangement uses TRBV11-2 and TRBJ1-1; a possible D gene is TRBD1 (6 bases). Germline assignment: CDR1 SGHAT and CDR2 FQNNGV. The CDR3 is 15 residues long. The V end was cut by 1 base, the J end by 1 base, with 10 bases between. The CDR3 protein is CASSLVRGKNTEAFF. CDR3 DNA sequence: TGTGCCAGCAGCTTAGTCAGGGGAAAGAACACTGAAGCTTTCTTT.

The chain's CDR3 is CASRATRWVGGPSQGEQYV. The CDR3 DNA reads TGTGCCAGCAGGGCAACAAGATGGGTCGGGGGCCCAAGCCAGGGCGAGCAGTACGTC. The chain couples TRBV14 to TRBJ2-7; D tentatively fits TRBD1 or TRBD2 (6 bases each). The CDR3 sequence is 19 residues long. V dropped 6 bases and J dropped 6 bases, with 33 bases sitting between them. Per germline, CDR1 SGHDN and CDR2 FVKESK.

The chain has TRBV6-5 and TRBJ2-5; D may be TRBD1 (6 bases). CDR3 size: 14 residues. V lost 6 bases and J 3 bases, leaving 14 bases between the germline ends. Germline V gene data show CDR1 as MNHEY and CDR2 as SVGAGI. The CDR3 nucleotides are TGTGCCAGCAGATCCTGGACAGCCGAAGAGACCCAGTACTTC. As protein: CASRSWTAEETQYF.

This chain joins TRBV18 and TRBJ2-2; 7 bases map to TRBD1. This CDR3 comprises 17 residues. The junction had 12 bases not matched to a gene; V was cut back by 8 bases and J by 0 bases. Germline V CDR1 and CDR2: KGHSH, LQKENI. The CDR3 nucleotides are TGTGCCAGCGCCCTTCAACAGGGGACAGCGAACACCGGGGAGCTGTTTTTT. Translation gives CASALQQGTANTGELFF.

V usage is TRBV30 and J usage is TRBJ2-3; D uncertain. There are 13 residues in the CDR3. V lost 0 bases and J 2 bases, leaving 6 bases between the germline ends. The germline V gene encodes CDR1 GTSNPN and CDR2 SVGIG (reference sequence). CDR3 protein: CAWSVGFTDTQYF. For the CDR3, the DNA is TGTGCCTGGAGTGTAGGGTTCACAGATACGCAGTATTTT. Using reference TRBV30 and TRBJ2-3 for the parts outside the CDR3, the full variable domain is SQTIHQWPATLVQPVGSPLSLECTVEGTSNPNLYWYRQAAGRGLQLLFYSVGIGQISSEVPQNLSASRPQDRQFILSSKKLLLSDSGFYLCAWSVGFTDTQYFGPGTRLTVL.

The CDR3 DNA follows: TGTGCCTGGAGTGTACTCGGGGGGTACGAGCAGTACGTC. Translated: CAWSVLGGYEQYV. The chain couples TRBV30 to TRBJ2-7, with 7 bases identical to TRBD2. Per germline, CDR1 GTSNPN and CDR2 SVGIG (reference sequence). The CDR3 spans 13 residues. The J segment lost 4 bases and the V segment lost 0 bases, leaving 3 bases of the junction unmatched.

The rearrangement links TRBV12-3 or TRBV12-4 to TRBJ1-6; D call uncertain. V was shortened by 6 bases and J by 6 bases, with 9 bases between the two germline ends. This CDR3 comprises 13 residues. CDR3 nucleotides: TGTGCCAGCAGCCCGACCGCTAATTCACCCCTCCACTTT. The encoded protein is CASSPTANSPLHF.

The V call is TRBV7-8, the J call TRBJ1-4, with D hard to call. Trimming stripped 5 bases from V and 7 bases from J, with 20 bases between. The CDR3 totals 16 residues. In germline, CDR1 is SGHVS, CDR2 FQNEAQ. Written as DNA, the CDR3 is TGTGCCAGCAGCCTCCTCGTGGACTATCGCGGTGAAAAACTGTTTTTT. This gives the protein CASSLLVDYRGEKLFF.